One sample yielded the 12 T cell receptor beta chains listed below, sequenced in a study of cytomegalovirus exposure and HLA in healthy donors. Vbeta (60) and Jbeta (13) primers were used in the PCR. Profiled with immunoSEQ multiplex PCR; TCRdb holds only in-frame clones, not every one. The sample contains around 98,000 clones, approximately 78% of which appear only once. Sequencing was carried out using PBMCs. The receptors shown here come from a man between 35 and 55 years old in good health and CMV-seronegative.

The chain links TRBV5-4 to TRBJ1-3; D gene unclear. Trimming removed 6 bases at V and 2 bases at J, with 12 bases between. Per the germline V gene, CDR1 is SGHNT and CDR2 is YYREEE (reference sequence). The CDR3 runs 14 residues. In DNA form, the CDR3 reads TGTGCCAGCAATACGGGCGGGCCTGGAAACACCATATATTTT. Translating it yields CASNTGGPGNTIYF.

In this sample, this clone turned up a few times. V and J are TRBV7-2 and TRBJ1-5, with TRBD1 matching 9 bases. Germline V lookup: CDR1 SGHTA, CDR2 FQGNSA. V shed 4 bases and J 3 bases; nucleotides not matched to a gene: 7. The CDR3 extends over 16 amino acids. The CDR3 loop reads CASSSQGQGINQPQHF. The CDR3 DNA reads as TGTGCCAGCAGCTCCCAGGGACAGGGCATCAATCAGCCCCAGCATTTT.

The chain uses TRBV14 and TRBJ2-5; possibly TRBD1 for D (5 bases). The length of the CDR3 is 15 residues. CDR1 and CDR2 (germline): SGHDN, FVKESK. V lost 3 bases and J lost 0, with 11 bases in between. CDR3 nucleotides: TGTGCCAGCAGCCAGCCCACAGGAGACCAAGAGACCCAGTACTTC. Translating gives CASSQPTGDQETQYF.

CDR3 DNA sequence: TGTGCCAGCAGCCGGAGAACTTTGTTGATCAATGAGCAGTTCTTC. Translating gives CASSRRTLLINEQFF. This rearrangement joins TRBV5-6 to TRBJ2-1, with D unclear. CDR3 size: 15 residues. CDR1 is SGHDT and CDR2 is YYEEEE in the germline V gene. V lost 4 bases and J 6 bases, leaving 17 bases between the germline ends.

The CDR3 DNA reads as TGTGCCAGCAGCCAAGAGAGGGCAGAGACCCAGTACTTC. Its protein product is CASSQERAETQYF. The gene calls are TRBV2 and TRBJ2-5, with a weak D call TRBD2 (5 bases). Germline assignment: CDR1 SNHLY and CDR2 FYNNEI. Trimming removed 6 bases at V and 4 bases at J, with 12 bases between. This CDR3 is 13 amino acids long. Combining the CDR3 with reference TRBV2 and TRBJ2-5 gives the whole variable domain EPEVTQTPSHQVTQMGQEVILRCVPISNHLYFYWYRQILGQKVEFLVSFYNNEISEKSEIFDDQFSVERPDGSNFTLKIRSTKLEDSAMYFCASSQERAETQYFGPGTRLLVL.

The chain uses TRBV4-1 and TRBJ2-7; 10 bases are shared with TRBD1. CDR1 is MGHRA and CDR2 is YSYEKL in the germline V gene. The V segment lost 2 bases and the J segment 3 bases; nucleotides outside the gene matches: 1. CDR3 length: 14 amino acids. This CDR3 is CASSQWDRGYEQYF. DNA for the CDR3: TGCGCCAGCAGCCAATGGGACAGGGGCTACGAGCAGTACTTC.

The chain uses TRBV5-4 and TRBJ2-5, with 12 bases identical to TRBD1. The germline V gene has CDR1 SGHNT and CDR2 YYREEE (reference sequence). The CDR3 covers 16 residues. Unmatched junction bases numbered 9, after V lost 5 bases and J lost 4 bases. The CDR3 nucleotides are TGTGCCAGCAGTAATACCGGGACAGGGGGCGGAGAGACCCAGTACTTC. Translated: CASSNTGTGGGETQYF.

The chain carries TRBV6-5 and TRBJ2-7; 8 positions match TRBD2. The CDR3 is 14 amino acids. Germline V gene sequence: CDR1 MNHEY, CDR2 SVGAGI. V trimming: 10 bases; J trimming: 5 bases; junction bases outside the gene matches: 13. For the CDR3, the DNA is TGTGCCACTCAGCGCGGACTAGCTACCCACGAGCAGTACTTC. This translates into CATQRGLATHEQYF.

The chain combines TRBV18 with TRBJ1-5; unclear D gene. This CDR3 spans 16 amino acids. Per the germline V gene, CDR1 is KGHSH and CDR2 is LQKENI. The ends were cut back, 3 bases at V and 0 bases at J, with 12 bases in the middle. The CDR3 here is CASSPRGSYSNQPQHF. Here the CDR3 DNA reads TGTGCCAGCTCACCTCGTGGCTCGTATAGCAATCAGCCCCAGCATTTT.

The J gene is TRBJ2-5, the V gene TRBV2, with TRBD1 matching over 7 bases. The V segment lost 9 bases and the J segment 2 bases; nucleotides outside the gene matches: 6. CDR3 length: 13 amino acids. The germline CDR1 and CDR2 sequences are SNHLY and FYNNEI. Here the CDR3 DNA reads TGTGCCAGTATTAAGGACAGGCAAGAGACCCAGTACTTC. It codes for CASIKDRQETQYF.

This sequence joins TRBV28 and TRBJ1-5; tentatively, D is TRBD1 (5 bases). CDR3 length: 13 residues. Germline CDR1 and CDR2: MDHEN and SYDVKM. The V end was cut by 11 bases, the J end by 0 bases, with 11 bases between. CDR3 protein: CAVTGLSNQPQHF. Written as DNA, the CDR3 is TGTGCCGTCACAGGTCTTAGCAATCAGCCCCAGCATTTT.

There are a few counts of this clone. The chain uses TRBV5-1 and TRBJ2-5, with D maybe TRBD2 (6 bases). CDR3 size: 14 residues. CDR1 and CDR2 from the germline V gene are SGHRS and YFSETQ. V was clipped by 2 bases and J by 3 bases, with 11 bases between them. The CDR3 DNA reads TGCGCCAGCAGCTTAAGTCCGGGGGAAGAGACCCAGTACTTC. The encoded protein is CASSLSPGEETQYF.